Listed below are T cell receptor beta chains from one sample, sequenced in a study of cytomegalovirus exposure and HLA in healthy donors. Using immunoSEQ multiplex PCR, the repertoire was profiled, and TCRdb retains in-frame clones only, with some absent. The table has about 330,000 clones, roughly 90% seen once; the top ten hold around 0.84%. Sequenced sample: PBMCs. The origin of the receptors is a woman aged 18-29 years in good health and CMV-seronegative. The CDR3 runs from the conserved cysteine through the conserved F or W. The D gene is left open where the match is weak. The size field is filled for only some rows; it gives once, few, many or a size class.

v_gene	d_gene	j_gene	abundance	CDR3nt	CDR3aa
TRBV19	.	TRBJ1-1	.	TGTGCCACCCGGGTAGGACAGACGGCGAACACTGAAGCTTTCTTT	CATRVGQTANTEAFF
TRBV18	.	TRBJ2-7	once	TGTGCCAGCTCACGGCAGGTTTCCTACGAGCAGTACTTC	CASSRQVSYEQYF
TRBV4-2	.	TRBJ1-4	many	TGTGCCAGCAGCCAAGTCGGAGAGGTTAATGAAAAACTGTTTTTT	CASSQVGEVNEKLFF
TRBV9	.	TRBJ2-7	.	TGTGCCAGCAGCGTAAGCCCAGGGGGGAGCTCCTACGAGCAGTACTTC	CASSVSPGGSSYEQYF
TRBV7-3	TRBD2	TRBJ2-7	few	TGTGCCAGCAGCCCGGGACTAGCGCGGGAGCAGTACTTC	CASSPGLAREQYF
TRBV5-4	TRBD1	TRBJ2-1	.	TGTGCCAGCAGCACCGGGACAGGGTCCTACAATGAGCAGTTCTTC	CASSTGTGSYNEQFF
TRBV7-2	TRBD2	TRBJ2-3	.	TGTGCCAGCAGCCCGGGACTAGCGGGAGGGCCTCGGGATACGCAGTATTTT	CASSPGLAGGPRDTQYF
TRBV7-7	TRBD2	TRBJ2-2	.	TGTGCCAGCAGCTTATTTGCGGGCGGGAGGTTGAACACCGGGGAGCTGTTTTTT	CASSLFAGGRLNTGELFF
TRBV29-1	.	TRBJ1-1	.	TGCAGCGTTTCAGGGGCCAACACTGAAGCTTTCTTT	CSVSGANTEAFF
TRBV6-5	TRBD1	TRBJ2-7	.	TGTGCCAGCAGGAAGAACCGGGACAGGGGTTACGAGCAGTACTTC	CASRKNRDRGYEQYF
TRBV4-2	TRBD2	TRBJ2-3	.	TGTGCCAGCACCCGACTAGCGGGAGGCCCCGGAGATACGCAGTATTTT	CASTRLAGGPGDTQYF
TRBV29-1	TRBD2	TRBJ2-7	.	TGCAGCGCCCGGGGACTAGCGGGGTCCTACGAGCAGTACTTC	CSARGLAGSYEQYF
TRBV4-1	TRBD2	TRBJ2-3	once	TGCGCCAGCAGCCGAGGACTAGCGCGATCAACCACAGATACGCAGTATTTT	CASSRGLARSTTDTQYF
TRBV7-9	.	TRBJ1-1	.	TGTGCCAGCAGCTTGTTTGGCCATGAAGCTTTCTTT	CASSLFGHEAFF